The sequence of this T cell receptor (beta chain) was determined in a study of shared clonotypes between healthy human individuals. Profiled with immunoSEQ multiplex PCR; TCRdb holds only in-frame clones, not every one. Among 2 million to 2.5 million clones listed, approximately 95% were seen once. Study-wide results and caveats: Deeper or shallower sequencing was expected to change how clonotypes are shared among donors.

As regards this clone: Its antigen is unknown.

This TCR was sampled from a man younger than 30 in good health. The material sequenced was naive CD4+ T cells sorted from blood. Subset here: CD45RA+ positively selected.

CDR3 coding DNA: TGTGCCAGCAGCCCGCGGACTAGCGGGGCTGCCTACGAGCAGTACTTC. Translating gives CASSPRTSGAAYEQYF. The J gene is TRBJ2-7, the V gene TRBV5-6; TRBD2 matches 12 bases. V shed 4 bases and J 2 bases; nucleotides not matched to a gene: 7. This CDR3 comprises 16 residues. Germline V gene sequence: CDR1 SGHDT, CDR2 YYEEEE.